These T cell receptor beta chains were read from a single sample in a study of blood T cell repertoires in COVID-19. Measured with immunoSEQ multiplex PCR; TCRdb has only the in-frame clones, and not every one. The sample lists roughly 100,000 clones; more than 85% were seen once. The specimen was peripheral blood. These receptors originate from a man between 18 and 29 years old with acute or convalescent COVID-19. CDR3s leave out the opening cysteine and the closing phenylalanine or tryptophan. Fields, in order: V gene, CDR3 protein.

V gene: TRBV6-6
CDR3 protein: ASSRQGAVGNQPQH

V gene: TRBV28
CDR3 protein: ASSPTGSGGYT

V gene: TRBV29-1
CDR3 protein: SVEGQAYEQY

V gene: TRBV2
CDR3 protein: ASLGTQETQY

V gene: TRBV15
CDR3 protein: ATSRAGGWTEAF

V gene: TRBV6-5
CDR3 protein: ASSYGTGAGNTIY

V gene: TRBV6-5
CDR3 protein: ASSTSGRWNEKLF

V gene: TRBV6-5
CDR3 protein: ASSYRQGGSYEQY

V gene: TRBV3-1/TRBV3-2
CDR3 protein: ASSQLSAGGAGEQY

V gene: TRBV19
CDR3 protein: ASYQGTGERQPQH

V gene: TRBV2
CDR3 protein: ASSINSLSNQPQH

V gene: TRBV7-2
CDR3 protein: ASSSYRGVGYGYT

V gene: TRBV19
CDR3 protein: ASSQSTGGDQPQH

V gene: TRBV12-3/TRBV12-4
CDR3 protein: ASRPPGQDGYT

V gene: TRBV9
CDR3 protein: ASSSHTSGEPTDTQY

V gene: TRBV20-1
CDR3 protein: SASRGRPTYNEQF

V gene: TRBV12-3/TRBV12-4
CDR3 protein: ASSLDGKETQY

V gene: TRBV5-1
CDR3 protein: ASSLGAANTEAF

V gene: TRBV24-1
CDR3 protein: ATSDSRQTFQETQY

V gene: TRBV12-3/TRBV12-4
CDR3 protein: ASKRTGSTEAF

V gene: TRBV18
CDR3 protein: ASSPPSGFSGNTIY

V gene: TRBV28
CDR3 protein: ASTRTGLPYEQY

V gene: TRBV30
CDR3 protein: AGEQGMNTEAF

V gene: TRBV21-1
CDR3 protein: ASSRHHSPGGRHEQY

V gene: TRBV6-6
CDR3 protein: ASSYSGTGDQPQH

V gene: TRBV7-8
CDR3 protein: ASSFPQGVVIGPAKNIQY

V gene: TRBV24-1
CDR3 protein: ATSDFMNTEAF

V gene: TRBV6-1
CDR3 protein: ASSERYDSYEQY

V gene: TRBV9
CDR3 protein: ASSGRQANTGELF

V gene: TRBV18
CDR3 protein: ASSQRLTAWRGATDTQY

V gene: TRBV19
CDR3 protein: ASSLGGTGGGF

V gene: TRBV5-1
CDR3 protein: ASSSDRVSGGYT

V gene: TRBV19
CDR3 protein: ASSILGQTLGPQH

V gene: TRBV30
CDR3 protein: AWSGLAGVTGELF

V gene: TRBV5-4
CDR3 protein: ASSGGRGSYNEQF

V gene: TRBV19
CDR3 protein: ASSMGRGGEQPQH

V gene: TRBV14
CDR3 protein: ASSPRQGPTYNEQF

V gene: TRBV3-1/TRBV3-2
CDR3 protein: ASRRGDGYT

V gene: TRBV6-5
CDR3 protein: ASSYTGQGSYNEQF

V gene: TRBV9
CDR3 protein: ASSALAGGNTGELF

V gene: TRBV3-1/TRBV3-2
CDR3 protein: ASSGVEETQY

V gene: TRBV3-1/TRBV3-2
CDR3 protein: ASSRDTNTEAF

V gene: TRBV5-1
CDR3 protein: ASSFGPSGTGREQY

V gene: TRBV14
CDR3 protein: ASSQDLGAPYEQY

V gene: TRBV2
CDR3 protein: ASSENPAGYNEQF

V gene: TRBV10-3
CDR3 protein: AISESGQIGGQPQH

V gene: TRBV6-5
CDR3 protein: ASRGQGAIRETQY

V gene: TRBV5-1
CDR3 protein: ASRPSTGANSPLH

V gene: TRBV19
CDR3 protein: ASRATGGRRNTIY

V gene: TRBV7-9
CDR3 protein: ASSLDLGLAGGGETQY

V gene: TRBV5-4
CDR3 protein: ASSLEAAGNTIY

V gene: TRBV11-2
CDR3 protein: ASSLRASGVRGTDTQY

V gene: TRBV6-1
CDR3 protein: ASSEYDRGLYEQY

V gene: TRBV18
CDR3 protein: ASSPPGQGEVF

V gene: TRBV9
CDR3 protein: ASSVEEGANYGYT